What follows describes a single T cell receptor (beta chain). The sample comes from a study of blood T cells in healthy people across ages. A J-beta primer mix and a sample-barcoded 5' primer were used in a second PCR of roughly 6 to 12 cycles. TCRdb reprocessed the 5' RACE reads with MiXCR, giving one entry per CDR3 protein. This repertoire shows roughly 1.4 million distinct CDR3 sequences, 45% to 70% found once; its top ten account for 5.5% to 8%. The receptor was isolated from a man aged 18-30 years in good health. The sequenced sample consisted of blood.

CDR3 nucleotides: TGCGCCAGCAGCCAGGGAACAGGGGGGAATTCACCCCTCCACTTT. It translates to CASSQGTGGNSPLHF. The chain employs TRBV4-3 and TRBJ1-6, with TRBD1 identical over 8 bases. V gave up 3 bases and J gave up 7 bases; unmatched junction bases: 5. The CDR3 is 15 residues long. Germline CDR1 and CDR2: LGHNA and YSLEER.